This T cell receptor (beta chain) comes out of a study of OX40 agonist ivuxolimab in advanced cancers. The CDR3 has 12 amino acids. Germline V gene data show CDR1 as SNHLY and CDR2 as FYNNEI. V was trimmed by 6 bases and J by 4 bases, leaving 7 bases between them. Data came from immunoSEQ multiplex PCR; TCRdb stores just in-frame clones and leaves some out. The profile shows 40,000 to 60,000 clones, 70% to 90% of them singletons. The specimen was CD4+ or CD8+ T cells sorted from blood, collected in a trial of the OX40 agonist ivuxolimab. The chain employs TRBV2 and TRBJ1-3, with TRBD1 as a possible D gene (5 bases). This sequence originates from an adult with an advanced solid tumor such as melanoma, head and neck, liver or kidney cancer. Here the CDR3 reads CASRGDGNTIYF. CDR3 bases: TGTGCCAGCAGGGGGGACGGAAACACCATATATTTT.